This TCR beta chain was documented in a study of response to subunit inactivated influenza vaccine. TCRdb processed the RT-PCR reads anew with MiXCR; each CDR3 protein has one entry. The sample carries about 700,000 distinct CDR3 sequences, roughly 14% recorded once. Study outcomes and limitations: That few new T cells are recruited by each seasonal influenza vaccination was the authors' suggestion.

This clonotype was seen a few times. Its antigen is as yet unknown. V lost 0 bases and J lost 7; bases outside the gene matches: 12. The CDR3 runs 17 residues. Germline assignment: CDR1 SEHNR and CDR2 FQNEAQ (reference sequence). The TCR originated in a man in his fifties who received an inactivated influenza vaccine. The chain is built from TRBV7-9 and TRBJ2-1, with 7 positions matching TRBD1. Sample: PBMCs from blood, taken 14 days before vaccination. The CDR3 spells CASSLAWTGGRGNEQFF. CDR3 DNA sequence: TGTGCCAGCAGCTTAGCATGGACAGGAGGAAGGGGAAATGAGCAGTTCTTC.